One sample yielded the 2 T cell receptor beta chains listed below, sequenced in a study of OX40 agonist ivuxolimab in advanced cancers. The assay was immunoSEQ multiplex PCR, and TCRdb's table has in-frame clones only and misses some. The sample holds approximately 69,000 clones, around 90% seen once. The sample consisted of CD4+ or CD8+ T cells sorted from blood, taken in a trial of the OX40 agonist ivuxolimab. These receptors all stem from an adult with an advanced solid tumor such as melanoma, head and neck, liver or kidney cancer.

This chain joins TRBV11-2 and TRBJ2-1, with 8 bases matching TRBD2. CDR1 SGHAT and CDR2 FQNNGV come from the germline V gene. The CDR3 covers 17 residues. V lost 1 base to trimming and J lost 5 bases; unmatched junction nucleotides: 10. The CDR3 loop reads CASSLAVYAGGNNEQFF. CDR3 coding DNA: TGTGCCAGCAGCTTAGCGGTTTATGCGGGAGGAAACAATGAGCAGTTCTTC.

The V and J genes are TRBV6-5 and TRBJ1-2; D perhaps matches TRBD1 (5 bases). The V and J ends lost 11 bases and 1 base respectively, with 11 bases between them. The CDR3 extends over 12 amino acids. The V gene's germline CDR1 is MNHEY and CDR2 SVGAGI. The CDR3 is CAAQGDNYGYTF. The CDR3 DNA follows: TGTGCCGCCCAGGGAGATAACTATGGCTACACCTTC.